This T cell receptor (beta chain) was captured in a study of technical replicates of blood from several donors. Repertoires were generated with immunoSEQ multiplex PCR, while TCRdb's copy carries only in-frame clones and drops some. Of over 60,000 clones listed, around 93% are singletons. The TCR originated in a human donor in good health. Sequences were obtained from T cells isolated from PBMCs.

The CDR3 loop reads CASSLIPGHDLNTEAFF. CDR3 nucleotide sequence: TGTGCCAGCAGTTTGATCCCAGGACACGACCTGAACACTGAAGCTTTCTTT. This chain connects TRBV28 to TRBJ1-1; weak D call: TRBD1 (5 bases). The CDR3 totals 17 residues. Trimming pared 3 bases from V and 0 bases from J, leaving 17 bases between. Germline-derived CDR1 and CDR2 are MDHEN and SYDVKM.